Listed here is a single T cell receptor beta chain. The antigen is undetermined. These data come from a study of long-term antiretroviral therapy in people with HIV. The assay, immunoSEQ v3.0, was run at survey level. A per-sample goal of about 40,000-55,000 T-cell genomes was targeted by sequencing. TCRdb keeps only in-frame clones here, not all; method: immunoSEQ multiplex PCR. Found here are tens of thousands of clones, roughly four fifths of them singletons; the top ten hold roughly a quarter. General observations from the study: Repertoire dominance by clones expanded before ART was seen at all time points. Comparison with controls showed narrower CDR3 length ranges in HIV repertoires.

One or more pre-ART and two or more post-ART PBMC samples were available from each donor. Trimming cost V 1 base and J 4 bases, with 13 bases left between them. This CDR3 region has 15 residues. Germline values: CDR1 SNHLY, CDR2 FYNNEI. The sequenced sample was unsorted PBMCs, obtained 0.4 years after starting antiretroviral therapy. The chain carries TRBV2 and TRBJ1-2, with D uncertain. The clonotype originates from a man over 45 with HIV. The CDR3 nucleotides are TGTGCCAGCAGTGAAGTAGCTGATTTTCTCTATGGCTACACCTTC. As protein: CASSEVADFLYGYTF.